Each of the 2 T cell receptor beta chains below was sequenced from the same sample in a study of T cells in Graves' hyperthyroidism and ophthalmopathy. Amplified TCR beta CDR3 regions came from RNA transcripts. The study used the HTBI primer set for a first-round RT-PCR of the TCR CDR3. TCRdb reanalysed the multiplex PCR reads using MiXCR and keeps one entry per CDR3 protein. The table includes some 570,000 distinct CDR3 sequences, under 20% detected once. The sequencing input was blood. These receptors originate from a woman aged 18-30 years with Graves' ophthalmopathy.

This clonotype was seen a few times. The chain combines TRBV6-2 or TRBV6-3 with TRBJ1-5; no firm D call. V lost 4 bases to trimming and J lost 0 bases, with 10 bases between them. CDR3 length equals 15 residues. In germline, CDR1 is MNHEY, CDR2 SVGEGT. In DNA form, the CDR3 reads TGTGCCAGCAGTTCAGCTTATCATAGCAATCAGCCCCAGCATTTT. Translation: CASSSAYHSNQPQHF.

This clonotype was counted ten times or more. The chain joins TRBV18 to TRBJ2-7; D may be TRBD2 (6 bases). Trimming removed 4 bases from V and 3 bases from J, with 10 bases in between. Germline CDR1 KGHSH, CDR2 LQKENI. The CDR3 is made up of 13 amino acids. Here the CDR3 DNA reads TGTGCCAGCTCACACGGGGGATTCTACGAGCAGTACTTC. Encoded protein: CASSHGGFYEQYF.